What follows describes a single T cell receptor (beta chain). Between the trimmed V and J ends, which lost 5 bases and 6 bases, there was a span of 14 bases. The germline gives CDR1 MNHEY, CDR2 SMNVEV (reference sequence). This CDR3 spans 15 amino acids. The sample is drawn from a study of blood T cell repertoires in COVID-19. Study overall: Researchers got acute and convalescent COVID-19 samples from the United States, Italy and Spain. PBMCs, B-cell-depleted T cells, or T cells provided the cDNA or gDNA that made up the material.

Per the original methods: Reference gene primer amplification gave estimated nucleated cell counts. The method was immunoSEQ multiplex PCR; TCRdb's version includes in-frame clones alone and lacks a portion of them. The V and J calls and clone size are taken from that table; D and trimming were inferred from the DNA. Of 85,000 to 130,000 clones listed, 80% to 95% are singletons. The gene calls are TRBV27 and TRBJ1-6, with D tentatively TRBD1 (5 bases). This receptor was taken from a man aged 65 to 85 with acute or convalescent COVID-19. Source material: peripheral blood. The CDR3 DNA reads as TGTGCCAGCAGTAGACAACAGGTCTTTAATTCACCCCTCCACTTT. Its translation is CASSRQQVFNSPLHF.